Listed here are 30 T cell receptor beta chains from one sample, sequenced in a study of blood T cell repertoires in COVID-19. The repertoire was sequenced with immunoSEQ multiplex PCR; TCRdb's copy has only in-frame clones and lacks some. The table has over 50,000 clones, approximately 84% seen once. Input material: peripheral blood. Receptors originate from a human donor with active or convalescent COVID-19. The donor label of this sample is uncertain.

V usage is TRBV6-6 and J usage is TRBJ1-2; possible D gene TRBD1, 6 bases. Germline values: CDR1 MNHNY, CDR2 SVGAGI (reference sequence). The V gene lost 6 bases and the J gene lost 6 bases, with 14 bases spanning the gap. This CDR3 has 13 amino acids. CDR3 in DNA: TGTGCCAGCAGCCCCCCAGGGGAGCATGGCTACACCTTC. This codes for CASSPPGEHGYTF.

This clone was detected many times. The V and J genes are TRBV7-3 and TRBJ1-6; the match to TRBD1 covers 9 bases. This CDR3 contains 15 residues. V was clipped by 5 bases and J by 7 bases; unmatched bases: 6. Germline loops: CDR1 SGHTA, CDR2 FQGTGA. CDR3 DNA: TGTGCCAGCAGCCCGGGACAGGGCCAGAATTCACCCCTCCACTTT. This encodes CASSPGQGQNSPLHF.

This clone appeared a single time. This chain uses TRBV9 with TRBJ2-2; 10 bases are shared with TRBD2. Looked up from germline, CDR1 is SGDLS and CDR2 is YYNGEE. CDR3 length: 16 residues. The ends lost 1 base at V and 5 bases at J; junction bases unmatched: 5. The CDR3 here is CASSVFSLAGTGELFF. CDR3 in DNA: TGTGCCAGCAGCGTATTTTCACTAGCGGGAACCGGGGAGCTGTTTTTT.

The chain has TRBV5-5 and TRBJ1-5, with D unresolved. Trimming cost V 4 bases and J 4 bases, with 18 bases left between them. The CDR3 has 16 residues. Germline CDR1 is SGHKS and CDR2 is YYEKEE (reference sequence). CDR3 in amino acids: CASSRSGYGTNQPQHF. The CDR3 region has the DNA TGTGCCAGCAGCCGCTCGGGTTATGGCACAAATCAGCCCCAGCATTTT.

This rearrangement joins TRBV6-5 to TRBJ1-1; 8 positions agree with TRBD1. Germline V gene data show CDR1 as MNHEY and CDR2 as SVGAGI. Losses at the gene ends were 7 bases for V and 8 bases for J; bases not matched to a gene: 9. This CDR3 contains 13 residues. CDR3: CASTRQGRGEAFF. The CDR3 DNA sequence: TGTGCCAGCACCCGACAGGGGAGGGGGGAAGCTTTCTTT.

The V call is TRBV12-3 or TRBV12-4, the J call TRBJ1-5; D is ambiguous. This CDR3 is 13 amino acids long. V was shortened by 8 bases and J by 2 bases, with 10 bases between the two germline ends. The CDR3 sequence is CASAGGGNQPQHF. The CDR3, as DNA: TGTGCCAGCGCGGGTGGGGGCAATCAGCCCCAGCATTTT.

This rearrangement joins TRBV2 to TRBJ2-2; D remains ambiguous. V was shortened by 6 bases and J by 3 bases, with 8 bases between the two germline ends. Germline values: CDR1 SNHLY, CDR2 FYNNEI. This CDR3 has 13 residues. The CDR3 nucleotides read TGTGCCAGCAGCCTACTGTACACCGGGGAGCTGTTTTTT. It encodes CASSLLYTGELFF.

This chain joins TRBV7-2 and TRBJ1-5; D possibly corresponds to TRBD1 (6 bases). The CDR3 has 15 amino acids. CDR1 is SGHTA and CDR2 is FQGNSA in the germline V gene. V was shortened by 3 bases and J by 2 bases, with 11 bases between the two germline ends. CDR3 nucleotides: TGTGCCAGCAGCTTCAGGGGCGGTGGCAATCAGCCCCAGCATTTT. Its translation: CASSFRGGGNQPQHF.

This chain's CDR3 is CSVYPSGWRDTEAFF. CDR3 DNA: TGCAGCGTCTACCCTTCGGGTTGGAGGGACACTGAAGCTTTCTTT. This rearrangement joins TRBV29-1 to TRBJ1-1; D not resolved. Looked up from germline, CDR1 is SQVTM and CDR2 is ANQGSEA. The ends were cut back, 6 bases at V and 3 bases at J, with 20 bases in the middle. CDR3 length equals 15 residues.

V and J are TRBV24-1 and TRBJ2-5; D gene uncertain. Germline V CDR1 and CDR2: KGHDR, SFDVKD. V lost 2 bases and J 4 bases, leaving 16 bases between the germline ends. CDR3 size: 16 residues. CDR3: CATSDSKRRLGETQYF. CDR3 bases: TGTGCCACCAGTGATTCCAAGCGACGACTTGGAGAGACCCAGTACTTC.

This clone was observed once. J is TRBJ1-3 and V is TRBV27; TRBD1 matches 7 bases. The CDR3 is made up of 17 amino acids. CDR1 is MNHEY, CDR2 SMNVEV, per germline (reference sequence). The J segment lost 2 bases and the V segment lost 2 bases, leaving 9 bases of the junction unmatched. The CDR3 spells CASSLLLPGQAGNTIYF. In DNA, the CDR3 is TGTGCCAGCAGTTTACTCCTCCCTGGACAGGCTGGAAACACCATATATTTT.

This clone occurred a few times. CDR3 nucleotide sequence: TGTGCCAGCAGCGGACAGGGGTCTGGAAACACCATATATTTT. Its translation: CASSGQGSGNTIYF. The chain combines TRBV6-5 with TRBJ1-3; 9 bases fit TRBD1. There are 14 residues in the CDR3. From germline, CDR1 is MNHEY and CDR2 SVGAGI. Unmatched junction bases numbered 1, after V lost 6 bases and J lost 1 base.

This clone was recorded at least ten times. CDR3 sequence: CASSLAGTGVNGYTF. The CDR3 nucleotides are TGTGCCAGCAGCTTAGCCGGGACAGGGGTTAATGGCTACACCTTC. The V call is TRBV7-9, the J call TRBJ1-2, with 10 positions matching TRBD1. The CDR3 has 15 residues. V shed 0 bases, J shed 6 bases, and the junction held 4 bases outside the gene matches. Germline V lookup: CDR1 SEHNR, CDR2 FQNEAQ (reference sequence).

The genes are TRBV5-6 and TRBJ2-6; D is uncertain. The germline V gene has CDR1 SGHDT and CDR2 YYEEEE. This CDR3 spans 16 amino acids. Trimming pared 3 bases from V and 0 bases from J, leaving 10 bases between. The CDR3 DNA is TGTGCCAGCAGCTCACTTAGAAGCTCTGGGGCCAACGTCCTGACTTTC. Residues: CASSSLRSSGANVLTF.

This clone was seen once. V is TRBV5-1 and J is TRBJ2-3; TRBD2 agrees at 9 bases. CDR1 and CDR2 (germline): SGHRS, YFSETQ. This CDR3 contains 16 residues. The ends lost 0 bases at V and 4 bases at J; junction bases unmatched: 6. The CDR3 coding sequence is TGCGCCAGCAGCTTGGGGCTGGGACTAGCCGCAGATACGCAGTATTTT. Translation: CASSLGLGLAADTQYF.

The V and J genes are TRBV30 and TRBJ2-2, with 9 nucleotides matching TRBD2. The CDR3 has 16 residues. The germline V gene encodes CDR1 GTSNPN and CDR2 SVGIG (reference sequence). V dropped 4 bases and J dropped 4; count of bases not matched to a gene: 10. The DNA of the CDR3 is TGTGCCTGGACGCCATTGAGCGGGAGGACCACCGGGGAGCTGTTTTTT. Residues: CAWTPLSGRTTGELFF. The whole variable domain, remainder taken from reference TRBV30 and TRBJ2-2, is SQTIHQWPATLVQPVGSPLSLECTVEGTSNPNLYWYRQAAGRGLQLLFYSVGIGQISSEVPQNLSASRPQDRQFILSSKKLLLSDSGFYLCAWTPLSGRTTGELFFGEGSRLTVL.

J is TRBJ2-1 and V is TRBV9; perhaps TRBD2 as D (5 bases). CDR1 is SGDLS, CDR2 YYNGEE, per germline. The CDR3 covers 11 residues. V lost 4 bases and J 10 bases, leaving 9 bases between the germline ends. The CDR3 protein is CASSYGIEQFF. As DNA, the CDR3 is TGTGCCAGCAGCTACGGGATCGAGCAGTTCTTC. Full variable domain (outside the CDR3, taken from reference TRBV9 and TRBJ2-1): DSGVTQTPKHLITATGQRVTLRCSPRSGDLSVYWYQQSLDQGLQFLIQYYNGEERAKGNILERFSAQQFPDLHSELNLSSLELGDSALYFCASSYGIEQFFGPGTRLTVL.

About this clone itself: The junction departs from the called germline gene at one end, perhaps through a read error. V usage is TRBV4-2 and J usage is TRBJ2-1, with 15 bases lining up with TRBD2. The CDR3 sequence is 18 residues long. Germline V gene data show CDR1 as LGHNA and CDR2 as YNFKEQ. CDR3 sequence (DNA): TGTGCCAGCACCCAAGAAAGAGGGGGACTAGCGGGGGGTCCTGAGCAGTTCTTC. Translated, it gives CASTQERGGLAGGPEQFF.

This chain uses TRBV19 with TRBJ2-2; 9 bases map to TRBD1. The CDR3 extends over 14 amino acids. CDR1 LNHDA and CDR2 SQIVND come from the germline V gene (reference sequence). Trimming removed 5 bases from V and 5 bases from J; junction bases left unmatched: 3. The CDR3 spells CASSPQGATGELFF. Written as DNA, the CDR3 is TGTGCCAGTAGTCCACAGGGGGCGACCGGGGAGCTGTTTTTT.

The table lists this clone with a few counts. The V call is TRBV27, the J call TRBJ2-7, with TRBD1 identical over 10 bases. The V gene end was trimmed by 5 bases and the J gene end by 6 bases; junction bases not matched to a gene: 4. The CDR3 extends over 13 amino acids. Per germline, CDR1 MNHEY and CDR2 SMNVEV (reference sequence). CDR3: CASSEGTGVEQYF. In DNA, the CDR3 is TGTGCCAGCAGTGAGGGGACAGGGGTCGAGCAGTACTTC.

The CDR3 reads CASSLGGAGNTEAFF. The CDR3 DNA is TGTGCCAGCAGTTTGGGGGGGGCGGGGAACACTGAAGCTTTCTTT. This rearrangement joins TRBV27 to TRBJ1-1; a weak D match, TRBD1 (6 bases). The CDR3 is 15 residues long. CDR1 is MNHEY, CDR2 SMNVEV, per germline (reference sequence). V lost 3 bases to trimming and J lost 1 base, with 12 bases between them.

The rearrangement uses TRBV10-3 and TRBJ1-5, with 9 bases aligning to TRBD1. The CDR3 is 13 residues long. With V trimmed by 5 bases and J by 13 bases, 9 bases remained unmatched. The V gene's germline CDR1 is ENHRY and CDR2 SYGVKD. The CDR3 DNA reads TGTGCCATCAGTCGGGACAGGGAGCGAGAGCAGCATTTT. Protein sequence: CAISRDREREQHF.

A few counts support this clone. For the CDR3, the DNA is TGTGCCAGCAGGAGACAGGGGGCGCGTGGAGGCTACACCTTC. This translates into CASRRQGARGGYTF. The genes are TRBV28 and TRBJ1-2, with 10 bases aligning to TRBD1. The V segment lost 6 bases and the J segment 8 bases; nucleotides outside the gene matches: 9. The CDR3 is made up of 14 amino acids. The V gene's germline CDR1 is MDHEN and CDR2 SYDVKM.

This rearrangement joins TRBV2 to TRBJ1-4, with 7 bases identical to TRBD1. The germline gives CDR1 SNHLY, CDR2 FYNNEI. Trimming cost V 6 bases and J 8 bases; bases outside gene matches: 15. This CDR3 comprises 16 residues. Here the CDR3 DNA reads TGTGCCAGCAGCGAGGACAGGCCTGGGATTGGGGAAAAACTGTTTTTT. Translation: CASSEDRPGIGEKLFF.

The chain couples TRBV6-2 or TRBV6-3 to TRBJ2-7, with no clear D. The V end lost 2 bases, the J end lost 0 bases, and 14 bases lay between the germline ends. The CDR3 sequence is 16 residues long. Germline V gene sequence: CDR1 MNHEY, CDR2 SVGEGT. The CDR3 is CASSYQLRRSSYEQYF. For the CDR3, the DNA is TGTGCCAGCAGTTACCAGCTTCGACGGAGCTCCTACGAGCAGTACTTC.

V and J are TRBV9 and TRBJ2-1; a possible D gene is TRBD2 (6 bases). The length of the CDR3 is 15 residues. Between the trimmed V and J ends, which lost 3 bases and 1 base, there was a span of 11 bases. Germline assignment: CDR1 SGDLS and CDR2 YYNGEE. This chain's CDR3 is CASSEWRDSYNEQFF. The DNA for the CDR3 is TGTGCCAGCAGCGAATGGCGGGATTCCTACAATGAGCAGTTCTTC.

The V gene is TRBV7-3, the J gene TRBJ1-2; TRBD1 matches 9 bases. Germline CDR1 and CDR2: SGHTA and FQGTGA. With V trimmed by 5 bases and J by 6 bases, 16 bases remained unmatched. The CDR3 is 17 residues long. CDR3 DNA sequence: TGTGCCAGCAGCCCCTTAACAGGGGGCGCTATCCCGGATGGCTACACCTTC. This translates into CASSPLTGGAIPDGYTF.

This clone was seen only a few times. The chain couples TRBV21-1 to TRBJ1-6. TRBV21-1 has pseudogene status. CDR3 length: 21 amino acids. The CDR3 sequence is CASTSRDRRKKATSYNSPLHF. The DNA of the CDR3 is TGTGCCAGCACCTCCCGCGACCGGAGAAAGAAGGCTACCTCCTATAATTCACCCCTCCACTTT.

The chain combines TRBV5-1 with TRBJ1-4; the D gene is possibly TRBD1 (5 bases). From germline, CDR1 is SGHRS and CDR2 YFSETQ. The V end lost 5 bases, the J end lost 4 bases, and 15 bases lay between the germline ends. The CDR3 length is 15 residues. The CDR3: CASSSTGGRNEKLFF. CDR3 DNA: TGCGCCAGCAGTTCAACCGGGGGTCGTAATGAAAAACTGTTTTTT.

This clone was observed a few times. The genes are TRBV4-1 and TRBJ2-5, with 11 bases that match TRBD2. The V segment lost 0 bases and the J segment 3 bases; nucleotides outside the gene matches: 9. CDR3 size: 18 residues. CDR1 and CDR2 (germline): MGHRA, YSYEKL. The CDR3 DNA follows: TGCGCCAGCAGCCAAGATCGAAGTAGCGGGAGGGCCGAAGAGACCCAGTACTTC. Amino acid sequence: CASSQDRSSGRAEETQYF.